This TCR beta chain stems from a study of blood T cell repertoires in COVID-19. About the research overall: T cells, B-cell-depleted T cells, or PBMCs provided the cDNA or gDNA that served as material.

Germline V lookup: CDR1 SGHRS, CDR2 YFSETQ. The junction had 4 bases not matched to a gene; V was cut back by 3 bases and J by 3 bases. This CDR3 is built from 14 residues. Participants' own reports of clinical history determined their cohort assignment. Data came from immunoSEQ multiplex PCR; TCRdb stores just in-frame clones and leaves some out. The table has roughly 500,000 clones, roughly 90% seen once. The receptor was derived from a woman aged 35 to 49 who had recovered from COVID-19. The sample consisted of PBMCs or T cells enriched from blood (not recorded which). The genes are TRBV5-1 and TRBJ2-5, with 8 nucleotides matching TRBD2. The CDR3 DNA reads as TGCGCCAGCAGCTCCGCCGGGAGGGAAGAGACCCAGTACTTC. It encodes CASSSAGREETQYF.